This paragraph reports one T cell receptor (beta chain). This specimen comes from a study of early T cells in non-severe SARS-CoV-2 infection. The germline V gene encodes CDR1 ENHRY and CDR2 SYGVKD. The germline V and J ends were trimmed by 2 bases and 0 bases, with 14 bases remaining between them. The CDR3 loop spans 17 amino acids. TCRdb passed the 5' RACE reads through MiXCR, listing each CDR3 protein once. Of under 60,000 distinct CDR3 sequences listed, less than 9.5% are singletons. This TCR was sampled from an adult who was a healthcare worker with PCR-confirmed SARS-CoV-2 infection or an uninfected control (not recorded which). Sequencing was performed on whole blood, taken at baseline. The chain employs TRBV10-3 and TRBJ2-4; tentative D call: TRBD2 (6 bases). In DNA form, the CDR3 reads TGTGCCATCAGTGAGGTACTAGCAGGTGTAGCCAAAAACATTCAGTACTTC. Translation gives CAISEVLAGVAKNIQYF.